This TCR beta chain stems from a study of blood T cells in healthy people across ages. Alongside a J-beta primer mix, a sample-barcoded 5' primer served in a second PCR lasting 7 to 11 cycles. TCRdb redid the calling of the 5' RACE reads with MiXCR, one entry per CDR3 protein. The sample has hundreds of thousands of distinct CDR3 sequences; about 24% are singletons. V lost 4 bases, J lost 1 base, and 13 bases lay in between. This CDR3 is built from 15 residues. CDR1 is MGHDK, CDR2 SYGVNS, per germline. In regard to this clonotype: Its antigen is unknown.

Study-level findings and limits: Diversity of TCR beta per million T cells declined in a roughly linear way with age. Naive CD4+ cell counts and diversity both ran higher in long-lived than in aged donors.

Material: blood. The clonotype was recovered from a man in his sixties or seventies in good health. The chain joins TRBV25-1 to TRBJ2-5; D may be TRBD1 (6 bases). The CDR3 protein is CASSALGQTQETQYF. The CDR3 bases are TGTGCCAGCAGTGCCCTCGGACAGACCCAAGAGACCCAGTACTTC.